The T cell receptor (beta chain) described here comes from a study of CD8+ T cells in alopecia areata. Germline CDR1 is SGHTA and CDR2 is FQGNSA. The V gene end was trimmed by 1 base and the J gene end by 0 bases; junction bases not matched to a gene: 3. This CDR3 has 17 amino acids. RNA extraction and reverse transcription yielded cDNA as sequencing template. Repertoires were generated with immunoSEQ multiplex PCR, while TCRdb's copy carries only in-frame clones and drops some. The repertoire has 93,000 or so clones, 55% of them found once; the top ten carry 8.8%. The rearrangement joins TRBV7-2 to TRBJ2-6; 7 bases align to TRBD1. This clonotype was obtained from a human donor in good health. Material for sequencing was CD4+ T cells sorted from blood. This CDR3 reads CASSLGQGRSGANVLTF. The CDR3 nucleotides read TGTGCCAGCAGCTTAGGACAGGGTCGCTCTGGGGCCAACGTCCTGACTTTC. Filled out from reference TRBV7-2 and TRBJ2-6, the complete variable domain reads GAGVSQSPSNKVTEKGKDVELRCDPISGHTALYWYRQSLGQGLEFLIYFQGNSAPDKSGLPSDRFSAERTGGSVSTLTIQRTQQEDSAVYLCASSLGQGRSGANVLTFGAGSRLTVL.